The 3 T cell receptor beta chains below come from one sample, sequenced in a study of blood T cells in healthy people across ages. Primed by a sample-barcoded 5' primer and a J-beta primer mix, a second PCR proceeded for roughly 6 to 12 cycles. TCRdb reprocessed the 5' RACE reads via MiXCR and lists one record per CDR3 protein. This sample has around 820,000 distinct CDR3 sequences; 20% to 30% occur once, and the top ten carry approximately 4%. These data were also filed under a second study, of T cells of mothers and their children.

Sequenced: blood. These receptor sequences come from a boy aged 10-17 years in good health.

CDR3: CASRPGDRGRTSLHF. The CDR3 DNA is TGTGCCAGCAGACCGGGGGACAGGGGGCGAACCTCCCTCCACTTT. V gene TRBV28 combines with J gene TRBJ1-6; 12 bases line up with TRBD1. Germline V gene sequence: CDR1 MDHEN, CDR2 SYDVKM. This CDR3 has 15 residues. Trimming cost V 6 bases and J 14 bases; bases outside gene matches: 11.

This clonotype was seen more than once but under ten times. This chain joins TRBV6-5 and TRBJ1-2; D remains unclear. The CDR3 runs to 14 residues. The ends were cut back, 0 bases at V and 6 bases at J, with 11 bases in the middle. The germline gives CDR1 MNHEY, CDR2 SVGAGI. The CDR3 DNA reads TGTGCCAGCAGTTACTCCGGGAAGAGGGATGGCTACACCTTC. This encodes CASSYSGKRDGYTF.

The chain couples TRBV12-3 or TRBV12-4 to TRBJ1-2; D perhaps matches TRBD1 (6 bases). V dropped 5 bases and J dropped 2 bases, with 18 bases sitting between them. The CDR3 extends over 16 amino acids. The CDR3 region is CASSPTWTERNYGYTF. Here the CDR3 DNA reads TGTGCCAGCAGTCCTACGTGGACAGAAAGGAACTATGGCTACACCTTC.